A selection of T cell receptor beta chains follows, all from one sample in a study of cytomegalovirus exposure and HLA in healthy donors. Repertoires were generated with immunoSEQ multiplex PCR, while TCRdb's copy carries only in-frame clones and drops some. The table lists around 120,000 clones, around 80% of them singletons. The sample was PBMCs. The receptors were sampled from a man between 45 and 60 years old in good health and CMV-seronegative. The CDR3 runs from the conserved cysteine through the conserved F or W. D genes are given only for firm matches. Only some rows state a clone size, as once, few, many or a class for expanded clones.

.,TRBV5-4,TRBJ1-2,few,CASSLVPGALLFYGYTF,TGTGCCAGCAGCTTGGTGCCAGGGGCCCTACTATTTTATGGCTACACCTTC
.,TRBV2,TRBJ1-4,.,CASTITAATNEKLFF,TGTGCCAGCACAATTACAGCTGCAACTAATGAAAAACTGTTTTTT
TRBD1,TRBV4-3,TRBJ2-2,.,CASSPRTGWGTGELFF,TGCGCCAGCAGCCCCCGGACAGGTTGGGGCACCGGGGAGCTGTTTTTT
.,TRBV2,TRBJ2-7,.,CASSEAAGGGEQYF,TGTGCCAGCAGTGAAGCGGCAGGGGGAGGCGAGCAGTACTTC
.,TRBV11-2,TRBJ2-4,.,CASGTAGRGIQYF,TGTGCCAGCGGTACGGCAGGGCGAGGCATTCAGTACTTC
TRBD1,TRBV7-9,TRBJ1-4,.,CASGRQGAKKLFF,TGTGCCAGCGGAAGACAGGGGGCTAAAAAACTGTTTTTT
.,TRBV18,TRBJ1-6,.,CASSLSQLLHF,TGTGCCAGCTCCCTCTCTCAACTCCTCCACTTT
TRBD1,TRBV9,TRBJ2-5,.,CASSVATGTGRETQYF,TGTGCCAGCAGCGTAGCGACCGGGACAGGGAGGGAGACCCAGTACTTC
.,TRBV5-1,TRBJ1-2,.,CASSLEARGNYGYTF,TGCGCCAGCAGCTTGGAGGCCCGGGGGAACTATGGCTACACCTTC
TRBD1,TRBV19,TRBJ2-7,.,CASSTGTGAYEQYF,TGTGCCAGTAGTACAGGGACAGGGGCCTACGAGCAGTACTTC
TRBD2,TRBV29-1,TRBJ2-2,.,CSVGKRGGLYDTGELFF,TGCAGCGTCGGTAAGCGGGGGGGGTTATATGACACCGGGGAGCTGTTTTTT
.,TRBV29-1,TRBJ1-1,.,CSVATGMNTEAFF,TGCAGCGTTGCCACCGGGATGAACACTGAAGCTTTCTTT
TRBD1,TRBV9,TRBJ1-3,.,CASSPTGVKSGNTIYF,TGTGCCAGCAGCCCGACAGGGGTTAAATCTGGAAACACCATATATTTT
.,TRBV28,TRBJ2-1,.,CASSPPGTFTYNEQFF,TGTGCCAGCAGTCCCCCCGGGACTTTTACCTACAATGAGCAGTTCTTC
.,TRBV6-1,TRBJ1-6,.,CASSEDSYSPLHF,TGTGCCAGCAGTGAGGACAGCTACTCACCCCTCCACTTT
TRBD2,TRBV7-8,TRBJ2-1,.,CASRVAGGDYYNEQFF,TGTGCCAGCAGGGTAGCGGGAGGTGACTACTACAATGAGCAGTTCTTC
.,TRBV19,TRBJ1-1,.,CASSPWTAIDTEAFF,TGTGCCAGTAGTCCCTGGACAGCGATCGACACTGAAGCTTTCTTT
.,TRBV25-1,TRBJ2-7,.,CASSDRRPPYEQYF,TGTGCCAGCAGTGACAGGCGTCCCCCCTACGAGCAGTACTTC
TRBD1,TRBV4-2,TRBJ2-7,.,CASSHTGTGPYEQYF,TGTGCCAGCAGCCACACCGGGACAGGTCCCTACGAGCAGTACTTC
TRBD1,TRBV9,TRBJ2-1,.,CASSVAPGTGGGYNEQFF,TGTGCCAGCAGCGTAGCCCCAGGGACAGGGGGGGGATACAATGAGCAGTTCTTC
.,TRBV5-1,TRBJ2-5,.,CASRPMSGREETQYF,TGCGCCAGCAGGCCGATGTCAGGGCGTGAAGAGACCCAGTACTTC
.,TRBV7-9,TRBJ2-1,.,CASSLSPRGADSYNEQFF,TGTGCCAGCAGTTTATCCCCTCGGGGGGCAGACTCCTACAATGAGCAGTTCTTC